This TCR beta chain stems from a study of T cells in Graves' hyperthyroidism and ophthalmopathy. Study conclusions and caveats: Most clonotypes expanded in thyroid above 0.001 were likewise present in blood. The authors' 13 V-J model separated ophthalmopathy from stable hyperthyroidism.

RNA transcripts served as the template for amplifying TCR beta CDR3 regions. With the HTBI primer set, the TCR CDR3 went through a first round of RT-PCR. TCRdb re-called the multiplex PCR reads through MiXCR, storing one row per CDR3 protein. In the table there are more than 500,000 distinct CDR3 sequences, roughly 14% of which are singletons. Lactation, pregnancy, other autoimmune disease or uncontrolled infection led to exclusion of patients. V was shortened by 4 bases and J by 1 base, with 10 bases between the two germline ends. Germline-derived CDR1 and CDR2 are MNHEY and SVGEGT. CDR3 length equals 14 residues. This clonotype has at least ten counts. The target antigen is unknown.

The source of this sequence is a woman aged 40 to 50 with Graves' ophthalmopathy. The sequencing sample was made of blood. The J gene is TRBJ2-5, the V gene TRBV6-2 or TRBV6-3; weak D call: TRBD1 (6 bases). The CDR3 loop is CASSSGTPQETQYF. CDR3 DNA sequence: TGTGCCAGCAGTTCCGGGACACCCCAAGAGACCCAGTACTTC.